Sequencing of this T cell receptor (beta chain) was carried out in a study of blood T cell repertoires in COVID-19. Method: immunoSEQ multiplex PCR; TCRdb's copy keeps in-frame clones and lacks some. The sample has 150,000 to 200,000 clones, 86% seen once. Sequencing was performed on peripheral blood. This clonotype was obtained from a woman over 75 in a cohort sampled during active or convalescent COVID-19.

The CDR3 sequence: CASRIDRVGNEQFF. CDR3 sequence (DNA): TGTGCCAGTAGAATCGACAGGGTAGGCAATGAGCAGTTCTTC. The chain has TRBV19 and TRBJ2-1, with 7 bases identical to TRBD1. The CDR3 covers 14 residues. Germline V gives CDR1 LNHDA, CDR2 SQIVND (reference sequence). V shed 6 bases, J shed 6 bases, and the junction held 8 bases outside the gene matches.